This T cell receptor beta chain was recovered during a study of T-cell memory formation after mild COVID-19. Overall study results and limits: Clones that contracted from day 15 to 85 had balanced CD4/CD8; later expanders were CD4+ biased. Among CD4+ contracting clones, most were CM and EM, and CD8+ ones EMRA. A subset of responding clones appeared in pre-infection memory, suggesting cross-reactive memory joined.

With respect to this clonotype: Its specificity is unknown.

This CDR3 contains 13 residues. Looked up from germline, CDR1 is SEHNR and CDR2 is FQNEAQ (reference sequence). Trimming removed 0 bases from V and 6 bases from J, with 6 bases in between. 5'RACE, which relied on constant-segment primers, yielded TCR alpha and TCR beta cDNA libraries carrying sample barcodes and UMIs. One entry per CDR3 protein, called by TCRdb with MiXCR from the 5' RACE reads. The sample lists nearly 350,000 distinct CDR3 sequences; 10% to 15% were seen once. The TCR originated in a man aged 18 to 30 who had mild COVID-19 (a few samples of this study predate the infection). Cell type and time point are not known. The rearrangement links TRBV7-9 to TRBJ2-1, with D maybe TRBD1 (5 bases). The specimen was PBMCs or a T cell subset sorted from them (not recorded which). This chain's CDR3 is CASSLARVNEQFF. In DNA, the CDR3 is TGTGCCAGCAGCTTAGCCAGGGTCAATGAGCAGTTCTTC.